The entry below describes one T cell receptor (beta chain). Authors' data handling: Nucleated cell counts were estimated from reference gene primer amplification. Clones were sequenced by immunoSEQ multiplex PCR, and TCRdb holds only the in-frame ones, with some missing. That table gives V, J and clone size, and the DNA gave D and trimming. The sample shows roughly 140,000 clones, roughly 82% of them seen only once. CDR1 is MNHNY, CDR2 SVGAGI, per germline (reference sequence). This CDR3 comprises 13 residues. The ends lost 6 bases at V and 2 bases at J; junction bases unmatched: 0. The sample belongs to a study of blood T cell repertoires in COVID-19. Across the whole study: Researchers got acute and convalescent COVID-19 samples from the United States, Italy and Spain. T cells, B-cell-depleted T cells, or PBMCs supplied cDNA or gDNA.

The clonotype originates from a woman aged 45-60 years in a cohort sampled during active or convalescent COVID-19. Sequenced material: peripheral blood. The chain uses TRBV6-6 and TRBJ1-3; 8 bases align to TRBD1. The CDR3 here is CASRTGAGNTIYF. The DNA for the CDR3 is TGTGCCAGCAGGACAGGGGCTGGAAACACCATATATTTT.